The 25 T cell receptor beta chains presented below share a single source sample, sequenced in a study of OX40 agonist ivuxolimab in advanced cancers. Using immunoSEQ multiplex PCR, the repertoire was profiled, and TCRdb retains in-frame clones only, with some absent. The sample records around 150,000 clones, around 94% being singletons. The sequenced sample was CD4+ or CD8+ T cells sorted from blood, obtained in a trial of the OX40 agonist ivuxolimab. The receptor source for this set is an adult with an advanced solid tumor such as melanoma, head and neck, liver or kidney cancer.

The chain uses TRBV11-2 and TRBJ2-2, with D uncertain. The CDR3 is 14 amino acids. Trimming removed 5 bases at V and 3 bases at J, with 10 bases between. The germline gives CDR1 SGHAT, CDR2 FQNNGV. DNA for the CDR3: TGTGCCAGCAGCCCGGACCTTTACACCGGGGAGCTGTTTTTT. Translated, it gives CASSPDLYTGELFF. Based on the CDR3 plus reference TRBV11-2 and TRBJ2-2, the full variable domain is EAGVAQSPRYKIIEKRQSVAFWCNPISGHATLYWYQQILGQGPKLLIQFQNNGVVDDSQLPKDRFSAERLKGVDSTLKIQPAKLEDSAVYLCASSPDLYTGELFFGEGSRLTVL.

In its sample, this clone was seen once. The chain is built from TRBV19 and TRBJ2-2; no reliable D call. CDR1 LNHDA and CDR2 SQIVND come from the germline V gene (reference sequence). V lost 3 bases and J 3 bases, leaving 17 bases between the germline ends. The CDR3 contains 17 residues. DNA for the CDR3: TGTGCCAGTAGTATCGGTCCGAGGCATGCGGACACCGGGGAGCTGTTTTTT. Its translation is CASSIGPRHADTGELFF.

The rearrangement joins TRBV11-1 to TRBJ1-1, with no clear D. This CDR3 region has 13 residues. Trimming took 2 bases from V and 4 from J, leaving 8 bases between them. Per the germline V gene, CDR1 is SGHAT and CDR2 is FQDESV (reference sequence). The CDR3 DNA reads TGTGCCAGCAGCTTAAGGGCTGGCACTGAAGCTTTCTTT. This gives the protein CASSLRAGTEAFF.

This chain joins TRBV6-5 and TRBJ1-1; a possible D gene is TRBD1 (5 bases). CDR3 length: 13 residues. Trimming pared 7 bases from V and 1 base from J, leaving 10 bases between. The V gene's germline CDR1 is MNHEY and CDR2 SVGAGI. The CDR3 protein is CASIRDGNTEAFF. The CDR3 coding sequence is TGTGCCAGCATCCGGGACGGGAACACTGAAGCTTTCTTT.

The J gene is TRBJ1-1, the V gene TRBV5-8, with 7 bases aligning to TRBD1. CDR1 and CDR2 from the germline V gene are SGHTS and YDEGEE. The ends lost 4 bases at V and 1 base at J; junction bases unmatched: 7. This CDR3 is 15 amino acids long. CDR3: CASSPPTGTNTEAFF. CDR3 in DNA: TGTGCCAGCAGCCCCCCGACAGGGACGAACACTGAAGCTTTCTTT.

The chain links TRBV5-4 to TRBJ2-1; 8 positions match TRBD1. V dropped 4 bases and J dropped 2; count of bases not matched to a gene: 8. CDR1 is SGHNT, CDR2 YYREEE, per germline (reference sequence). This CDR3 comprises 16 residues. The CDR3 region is CASSLGQGGPYNEQFF. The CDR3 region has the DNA TGTGCCAGCAGCCTCGGACAGGGTGGACCCTACAATGAGCAGTTCTTC.

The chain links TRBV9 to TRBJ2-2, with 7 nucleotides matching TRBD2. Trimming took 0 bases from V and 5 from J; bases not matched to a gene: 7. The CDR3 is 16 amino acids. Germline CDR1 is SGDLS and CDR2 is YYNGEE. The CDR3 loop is CASSVVPGGGTGELFF. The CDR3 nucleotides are TGTGCCAGCAGCGTAGTACCGGGGGGAGGAACCGGGGAGCTGTTTTTT.

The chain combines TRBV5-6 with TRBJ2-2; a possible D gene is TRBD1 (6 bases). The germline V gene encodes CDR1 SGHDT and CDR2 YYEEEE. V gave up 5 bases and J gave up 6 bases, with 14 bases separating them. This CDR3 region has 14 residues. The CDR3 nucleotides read TGTGCCAGCAGATTTAGGGCAGGGGCCGGGGAGCTGTTTTTT. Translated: CASRFRAGAGELFF.

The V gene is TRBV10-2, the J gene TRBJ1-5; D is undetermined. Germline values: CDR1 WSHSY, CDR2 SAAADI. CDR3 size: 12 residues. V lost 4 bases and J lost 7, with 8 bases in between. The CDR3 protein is CASSGERQPQHF. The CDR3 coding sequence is TGCGCCAGCAGTGGAGAGAGACAGCCCCAGCATTTT.

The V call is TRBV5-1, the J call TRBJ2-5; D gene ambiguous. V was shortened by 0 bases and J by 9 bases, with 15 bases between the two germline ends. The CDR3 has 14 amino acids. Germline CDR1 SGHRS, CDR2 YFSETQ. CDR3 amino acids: CASSLAADTMPQYF. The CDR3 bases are TGCGCCAGCAGCTTGGCCGCCGATACGATGCCCCAGTACTTC.

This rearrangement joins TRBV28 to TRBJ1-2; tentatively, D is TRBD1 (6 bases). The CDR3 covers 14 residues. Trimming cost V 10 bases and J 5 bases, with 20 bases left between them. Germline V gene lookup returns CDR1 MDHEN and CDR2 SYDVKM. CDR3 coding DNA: TGTGCCACCACCGTGGGGGGGCGTGGATATGGCTACACCTTC. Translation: CATTVGGRGYGYTF.

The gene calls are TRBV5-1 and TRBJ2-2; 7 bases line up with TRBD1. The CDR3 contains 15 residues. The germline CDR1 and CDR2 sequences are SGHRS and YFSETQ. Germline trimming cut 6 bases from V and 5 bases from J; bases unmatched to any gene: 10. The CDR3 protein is CASKSGTVVTGELFF. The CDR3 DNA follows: TGCGCCAGCAAGTCCGGGACAGTGGTGACCGGGGAGCTGTTTTTT.

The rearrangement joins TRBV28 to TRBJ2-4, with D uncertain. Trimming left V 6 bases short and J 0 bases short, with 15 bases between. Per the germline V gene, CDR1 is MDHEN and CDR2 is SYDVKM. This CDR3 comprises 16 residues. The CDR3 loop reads CASRTDRHLAKNIQYF. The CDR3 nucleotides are TGTGCCAGCAGAACAGACCGACATCTAGCCAAAAACATTCAGTACTTC.

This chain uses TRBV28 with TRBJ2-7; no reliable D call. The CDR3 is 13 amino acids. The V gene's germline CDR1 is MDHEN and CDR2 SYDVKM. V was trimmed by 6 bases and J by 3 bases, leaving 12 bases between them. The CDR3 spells CASRVLDNYEQYF. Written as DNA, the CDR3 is TGTGCCAGCAGGGTCTTAGACAACTACGAGCAGTACTTC. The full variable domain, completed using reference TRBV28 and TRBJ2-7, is DVKVTQSSRYLVKRTGEKVFLECVQDMDHENMFWYRQDPGLGLRLIYFSYDVKMKEKGDIPEGYSVSREKKERFSLILESASTNQTSMYLCASRVLDNYEQYFGPGTRLTVT.

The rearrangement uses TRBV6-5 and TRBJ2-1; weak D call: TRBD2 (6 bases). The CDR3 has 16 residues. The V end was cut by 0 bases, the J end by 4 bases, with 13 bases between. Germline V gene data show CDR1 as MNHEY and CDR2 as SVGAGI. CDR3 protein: CASSYSGRAGYNEQFF. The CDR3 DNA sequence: TGTGCCAGCAGTTACTCGGGCAGGGCGGGGTACAATGAGCAGTTCTTC.

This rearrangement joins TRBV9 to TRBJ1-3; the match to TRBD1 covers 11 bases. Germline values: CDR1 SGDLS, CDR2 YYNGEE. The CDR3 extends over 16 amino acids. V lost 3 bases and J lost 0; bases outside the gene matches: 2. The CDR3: CASSGGTGGSGNTIYF. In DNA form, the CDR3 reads TGTGCCAGCAGCGGAGGGACAGGGGGCTCTGGAAACACCATATATTTT.

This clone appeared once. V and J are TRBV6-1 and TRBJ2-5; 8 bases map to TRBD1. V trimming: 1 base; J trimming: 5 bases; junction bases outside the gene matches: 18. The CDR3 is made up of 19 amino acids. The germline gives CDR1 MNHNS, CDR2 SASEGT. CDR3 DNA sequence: TGTGCCAGCAGTGAAGGGGTAGGGGACAGGATAACCCTTAGTGAGACCCAGTACTTC. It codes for CASSEGVGDRITLSETQYF.

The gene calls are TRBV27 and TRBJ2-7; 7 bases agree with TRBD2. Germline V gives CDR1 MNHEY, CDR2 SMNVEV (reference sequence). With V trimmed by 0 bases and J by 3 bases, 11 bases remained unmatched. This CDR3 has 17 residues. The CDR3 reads CASSLSRTLAGVYEQYF. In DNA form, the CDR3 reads TGTGCCAGCAGTTTATCGAGAACCCTTGCGGGAGTCTACGAGCAGTACTTC.

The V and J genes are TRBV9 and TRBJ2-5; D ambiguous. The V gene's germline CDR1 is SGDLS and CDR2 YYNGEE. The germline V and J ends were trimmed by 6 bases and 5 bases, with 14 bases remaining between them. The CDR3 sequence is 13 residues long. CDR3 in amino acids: CASNTPPPETQYF. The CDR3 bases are TGTGCCAGCAACACACCCCCCCCGGAGACCCAGTACTTC.

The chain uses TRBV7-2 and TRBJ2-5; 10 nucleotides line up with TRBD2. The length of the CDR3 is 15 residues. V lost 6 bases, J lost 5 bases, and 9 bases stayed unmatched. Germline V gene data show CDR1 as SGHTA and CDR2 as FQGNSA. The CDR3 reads CASRPSSGGGETQYF. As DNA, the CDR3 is TGTGCCAGCAGACCTTCTAGCGGGGGCGGGGAGACCCAGTACTTC.

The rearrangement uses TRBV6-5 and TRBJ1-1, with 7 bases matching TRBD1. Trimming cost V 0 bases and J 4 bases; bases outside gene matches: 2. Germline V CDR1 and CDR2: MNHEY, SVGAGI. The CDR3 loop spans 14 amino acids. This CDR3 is CASSYSGDSTEAFF. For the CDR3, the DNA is TGTGCCAGCAGTTACTCCGGGGACAGCACTGAAGCTTTCTTT.

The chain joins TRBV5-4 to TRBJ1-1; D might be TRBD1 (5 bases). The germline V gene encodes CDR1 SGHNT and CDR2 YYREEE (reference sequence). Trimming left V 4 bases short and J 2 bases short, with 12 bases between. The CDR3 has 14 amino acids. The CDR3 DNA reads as TGTGCCAGCAGCACCAGGGTAGTAAACACTGAAGCTTTCTTT. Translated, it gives CASSTRVVNTEAFF. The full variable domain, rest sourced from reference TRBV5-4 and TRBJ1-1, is ETGVTQSPTHLIKTRGQQVTLRCSSQSGHNTVSWYQQALGQGPQFIFQYYREEENGRGNFPPRFSGLQFPNYSSELNVNALELDDSALYLCASSTRVVNTEAFFGQGTRLTVV.

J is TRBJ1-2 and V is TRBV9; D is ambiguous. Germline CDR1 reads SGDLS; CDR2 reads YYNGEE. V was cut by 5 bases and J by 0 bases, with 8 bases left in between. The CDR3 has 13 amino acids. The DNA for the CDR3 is TGTGCCAGCAGTATACAAACTAACTATGGCTACACCTTC. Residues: CASSIQTNYGYTF.

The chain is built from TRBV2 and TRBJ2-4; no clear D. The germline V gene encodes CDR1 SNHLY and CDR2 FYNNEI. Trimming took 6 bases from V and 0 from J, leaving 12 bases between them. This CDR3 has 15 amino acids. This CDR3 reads CASSADGSAKNIQYF. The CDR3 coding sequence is TGTGCCAGCAGCGCTGACGGATCAGCCAAAAACATTCAGTACTTC. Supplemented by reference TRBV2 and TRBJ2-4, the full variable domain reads EPEVTQTPSHQVTQMGQEVILRCVPISNHLYFYWYRQILGQKVEFLVSFYNNEISEKSEIFDDQFSVERPDGSNFTLKIRSTKLEDSAMYFCASSADGSAKNIQYFGAGTRLSVL.

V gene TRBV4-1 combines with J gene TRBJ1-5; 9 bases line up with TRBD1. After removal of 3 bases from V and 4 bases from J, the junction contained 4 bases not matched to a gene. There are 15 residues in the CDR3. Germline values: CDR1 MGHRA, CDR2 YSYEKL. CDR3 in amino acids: CASSHGQGLNQPQHF. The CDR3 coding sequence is TGCGCCAGCAGCCATGGACAGGGGTTAAATCAGCCCCAGCATTTT.